Sequencing of this TCR beta chain was carried out in a study of monozygotic twins with inflammatory bowel disease. Using the 5' RACE reads, TCRdb records one entry per CDR3 protein without DNA. In total, the table holds about 380,000 distinct CDR3 sequences. CDR3 length equals 14 residues. The chain carries TRBV12-3 or TRBV12-4 and TRBJ1-6. This receptor was obtained from a human donor with ulcerative colitis or Crohn's disease, or a healthy co-twin of an affected twin (not recorded which). Sequencing was carried out using blood. CDR3 loop: CASSPTYGDSPLHF.